Reported below is one TCR beta chain. The CDR3 totals 16 residues. CDR1 is DFQATT and CDR2 is SNEGSKA in the germline V gene (reference sequence). The junction had 14 bases not matched to a gene; V was cut back by 3 bases and J by 9 bases. The record originates from a study of blood T cell repertoires in COVID-19. Sequencing used immunoSEQ multiplex PCR; TCRdb keeps in-frame clones, though not all of them. The sample holds under 130,000 clones, roughly 87% seen once. The V call is TRBV20-1, the J call TRBJ2-2; 9 bases align to TRBD1. The sequenced material came from peripheral blood. The TCR was taken from a man in his fifties in a cohort sampled during active COVID-19. The chain's CDR3 is CSASFGTGPRGRELFF. The CDR3 DNA reads as TGCAGTGCTAGTTTCGGGACAGGGCCTAGAGGCCGGGAGCTGTTTTTT.